This TCR beta chain was recorded in a study of blood T cell repertoires in COVID-19. Study context: The analysed material was cDNA or gDNA that came from T cells, B-cell-depleted T cells, or PBMCs.

Original analysis: For nucleated cells, counts were estimated from reference gene primer amplification. Sequencing was performed with immunoSEQ multiplex PCR; in TCRdb, only in-frame clones are kept and a portion is missing. The V and J calls and the clone size are those of that table, but D and trimming were determined from the DNA. The table lists about 180,000 clones, roughly four fifths of them singletons. The CDR3 spans 15 residues. Germline V gene data show CDR1 as SGHDN and CDR2 as FVKESK. V lost 1 base and J 3 bases, leaving 13 bases between the germline ends. This clone was recorded once. Material for sequencing was peripheral blood. This chain connects TRBV14 to TRBJ2-7; D may be TRBD2 (5 bases). This clonotype was obtained from a human donor in a cohort sampled during active COVID-19. This chain's CDR3 is CASSQVPGRFYEQYF. CDR3 DNA sequence: TGTGCCAGCAGCCAAGTCCCGGGGAGATTCTACGAGCAGTACTTC.